These 32 T cell receptor beta chains came from one sample sequenced in a study of T cells in women clearing cervical HPV infection (dated by TCRdb to 2017 to 2018). Libraries were made using the immunoSEQ multiplex PCR assay. TCRdb mirrors the immuneACCESS table, restricted to in-frame sequences. Some clones are absent from its copies; in checked studies, under half trace to an unresolved V gene, and the reason for the others is unknown. The sample's clone listing holds roughly 25,000 clones. Clones ranked in the top ten supply 6.6% of the sample. The sequenced sample was blood buffy coat. Every receptor here comes from a woman aged 18-69 years with a cervical HPV16 infection that either progressed to CIN3+ or cleared (not recorded which).

Regarding this clone: Read data end 3 residues before the CDR3 end; the end is taken from the germline J gene. The J gene is TRBJ1-2, the V gene TRBV19, with D maybe TRBD1 (5 bases). Germline V gene lookup returns CDR1 LNHDA and CDR2 SQIVND (reference sequence). This CDR3 has 14 amino acids. CDR3 loop: CASSMGRRGYDYTF. CDR3 DNA (partial): TGTGCCAGTAGTATGGGGCGAAGGGGCTACGAC.

Notes on this clone: The read gets to within 3 residues of the CDR3 end, and the germline J gene fills in the rest. The chain carries TRBV18 and TRBJ1-2, with a weak D call TRBD1 (5 bases). This CDR3 has 15 residues. Per the germline V gene, CDR1 is KGHSH and CDR2 is LQKENI. The CDR3: CASSRPPRQPHDYTF. The sequenced part of the CDR3 DNA is TGTGCCAGCTCACGACCTCCCCGACAGCCCCACGAC.

Regarding this clone: The read ends 3 residues shy of where the CDR3 ends; the end is completed using the germline J gene. The rearrangement joins TRBV5-1 to TRBJ2-2; TRBD1 agrees at 8 bases. Germline-derived CDR1 and CDR2 are SGHRS and YFSETQ. This CDR3 spans 14 amino acids. V trimming: 7 bases; J trimming: 4 bases; junction bases outside the gene matches: 6. CDR3 region: CASGVDRGTGELFF. The covered CDR3 bases are TGCGCCAGCGGAGTAGACAGGGGCACCGGGGAG.

The CDR3 DNA, read in part, is TGTGCCAGCAGCCGGTTATACAATGAG. It translates to CASSRLYNE. In full, the CDR3 is CASSRLYNEQFF. The chain recombines TRBV5-8 with TRBJ2-1; D unclear. The read halts 3 residues ahead of the CDR3 end, with the missing end drawn from the germline J gene. This CDR3 is built from 12 residues. V lost 4 bases to trimming and J lost 4 bases, with 6 bases between them. Germline assignment: CDR1 SGHTS and CDR2 YDEGEE.

The CDR3 bases that were read are TGTGCCAGCAGCCTACGTCAGCCC. Translation: CASSLRQP. The whole CDR3 region reads CASSLRQPQHF. The chain links TRBV12-3 or TRBV12-4 to TRBJ1-5; D is unclear. With the read ending 3 residues before the CDR3 end, the germline J gene is used to fill in that end. V lost 6 bases to trimming and J lost 6 bases, with 6 bases between them. CDR3 size: 11 residues.

Comments on this clone: The sequence runs out 3 residues before the end of the CDR3; the remainder is reconstructed from the germline J gene. The chain couples TRBV19 to TRBJ2-3; maybe TRBD1 (6 bases). From germline, CDR1 is LNHDA and CDR2 SQIVND (reference sequence). The CDR3 extends over 14 amino acids. The sequenced part of the CDR3 DNA is TGTGCCAGTAGTTTGGACAGCCCCTATCAGCCG. This gives the protein CASSLDSPYQP. In full, the CDR3 reads CASSLDSPYQPQYF.

Turning to this clone: The CDR3 goes on 3 residues after the read ends, and that part is filled in from the germline J gene. This chain links TRBV7-8 with TRBJ1-6; D might be TRBD1 (5 bases). This CDR3 comprises 17 residues. V lost 1 base to trimming and J lost 3 bases, with 13 bases between them. Germline V gene data show CDR1 as SGHVS and CDR2 as FQNEAQ. The part of the CDR3 DNA that was read is TGTGCCAGCAGCTTAGTTGCGGGGACGGGCTATAATTCACCC. Translating gives CASSLVAGTGYNSP. The full-length CDR3 reads as CASSLVAGTGYNSPLHF.

Comment on this clone: The CDR3 end is not reached by the read, which stops 3 residues before it; the germline J gene fills it in. The chain carries TRBV20-1 and TRBJ2-7, with 9 nucleotides matching TRBD2. CDR1 and CDR2 from the germline V gene are DFQATT and SNEGSKA (reference sequence). Germline trimming cut 8 bases from V and 0 bases from J; bases unmatched to any gene: 11. The CDR3 runs to 15 residues. This CDR3 is CSFLLLAGPSYEQYF. CDR3 bases read: TGCAGTTTTCTCTTACTAGCGGGTCCCTCCTACGAG.

For this clone: The read terminates 3 residues before the CDR3 end, so the remaining end is supplied by the germline J gene. The rearrangement joins TRBV7-9 to TRBJ1-2; the D gene is possibly TRBD1 (6 bases). In germline, CDR1 is SEHNR, CDR2 FQNEAQ (reference sequence). This CDR3 has 14 residues. CDR3 amino acids: CASRPPGHPYDYTF. The DNA read from the CDR3 is TGTGCCAGCAGACCCCCGGGACACCCCTACGAC. The entire variable domain, with the rest obtained from reference TRBV7-9 and TRBJ1-2, is as follows: DTGVSQNPRHKITKRGQNVTFRCDPISEHNRLYWYRQTLGQGPEFLTYFQNEAQLEKSRLLSDRFSAERPKGSFSTLEIQRTEQGDSAMYLCASRPPGHPYDYTFGSGTRLTVV.

Regarding this clone: The CDR3 is cut off 3 residues early in the read; its end comes from the germline J gene. The chain joins TRBV7-6 to TRBJ2-2, with a tentative D call TRBD1 (9 bases). Looked up from germline, CDR1 is SGHVS and CDR2 is FNYEAQ. The CDR3 has 15 residues. The part of the CDR3 DNA that was read is TGTGCCAGCAGTTACGGGGGGGACAGGGCAAAAAAG. It specifies CASSYGGDRAKK. The whole CDR3 protein reads CASSYGGDRAKKLFF.

Note on this clone: The CDR3 extends 3 residues past the end of the read, so its final part is completed from the germline J gene. The gene calls are TRBV7-9 and TRBJ1-2; weak D call: TRBD1 (5 bases). CDR1 and CDR2 from the germline V gene are SEHNR and FQNEAQ (reference sequence). Trimming cost V 7 bases and J 1 base, with 10 bases left between them. The CDR3 is 13 residues long. The CDR3 region is CASTFDSNYGYTF. Partial CDR3 DNA: TGTGCCAGCACATTCGACAGTAACTATGGC.

On this clone itself: The CDR3 extends 3 residues past the end of the read, so its final part is completed from the germline J gene. The chain combines TRBV2 with TRBJ2-2; 9 bases fit TRBD1. The CDR3 loop spans 15 amino acids. CDR1 SNHLY and CDR2 FYNNEI come from the germline V gene. The trim removed 1 base at V and 4 bases at J, leaving 1 base unmatched. CDR3 protein: CASSEGTGATGELFF. The DNA read from the CDR3 is TGTGCCAGCAGTGAAGGGACAGGGGCCACCGGGGAG.

Partial CDR3 DNA: TGTGCCAGCAGCTTAGTTGCGGGGGTCTACGAG. It encodes CASSLVAGVYE. The full CDR3 sequence reads CASSLVAGVYEQYF. The J gene is TRBJ2-7, the V gene TRBV7-6, with 7 bases aligning to TRBD2. The sequence runs out 3 residues before the end of the CDR3; the remainder is reconstructed from the germline J gene. J gave up 3 bases and V 1 base, and 3 bases lay outside the gene matches. CDR1 is SGHVS and CDR2 is FNYEAQ in the germline V gene. The CDR3 sequence is 14 residues long.

For this clone: The read finishes 3 residues shy of the CDR3 end, and the germline J gene is used to complete it. The chain recombines TRBV5-1 with TRBJ2-3, with TRBD1 identical over 7 bases. The germline CDR1 and CDR2 sequences are SGHRS and YFSETQ. The CDR3 runs 14 residues. The CDR3 region is CASSLGQGQETQYF. Partial CDR3 DNA: TGCGCCAGCAGCTTGGGACAGGGCCAAGAGACG.

As concerns this clone: The read gets to within 3 residues of the CDR3 end, and the germline J gene fills in the rest. This chain connects TRBV20-1 to TRBJ2-5; 9 bases line up with TRBD1. Looked up from germline, CDR1 is DFQATT and CDR2 is SNEGSKA (reference sequence). V shed 3 bases, J shed 2 bases, and the junction held 10 bases outside the gene matches. The CDR3 has 16 amino acids. The CDR3 bases that were read are TGCAGTGCTAGCGGGACCGGGACAGGGTATCAAGAGACC. Translated: CSASGTGTGYQET. The whole CDR3 is CSASGTGTGYQETQYF.

Points on this clone: The read halts 3 residues ahead of the CDR3 end, with the missing end drawn from the germline J gene. The V call is TRBV2, the J call TRBJ1-1, with a tentative D call TRBD1 (6 bases). The V and J ends lost 6 bases and 1 base respectively, with 9 bases between them. Germline V gene data show CDR1 as SNHLY and CDR2 as FYNNEI. CDR3 size: 13 residues. CDR3 in amino acids: CASRWDKNTEAFF. Incomplete CDR3 DNA: TGTGCCAGCAGATGGGACAAGAACACTGAA. The complete variable domain, with remaining parts taken from reference TRBV2 and TRBJ1-1, reads EPEVTQTPSHQVTQMGQEVILRCVPISNHLYFYWYRQILGQKVEFLVSFYNNEISEKSEIFDDQFSVERPDGSNFTLKIRSTKLEDSAMYFCASRWDKNTEAFFGQGTRLTVV.

In regard to this clone: The CDR3 is cut off 3 residues early in the read; its end comes from the germline J gene. The rearrangement joins TRBV30 to TRBJ2-3; unclear D gene. The CDR3 has 15 amino acids. Per the germline V gene, CDR1 is GTSNPN and CDR2 is SVGIG (reference sequence). The CDR3 is CAWSRTSQARETQYF. CDR3 bases read: TGTGCCTGGAGTCGTACATCCCAGGCCCGAGAGACG. The variable domain in full, completed from reference TRBV30 and TRBJ2-3, reads SQTIHQWPATLVQPVGSPLSLECTVEGTSNPNLYWYRQAAGRGLQLLFYSVGIGQISSEVPQNLSASRPQDRQFILSSKKLLLSDSGFYLCAWSRTSQARETQYFGPGTRLTVL.

Points on this clone: The read ends 3 residues before the CDR3 terminus; that terminus is restored from the germline J gene. The gene calls are TRBV6-1 and TRBJ2-3; TRBD2 is a possible D gene (5 bases). CDR1 and CDR2 (germline): MNHNS, SASEGT. The CDR3 is made up of 17 amino acids. CDR3: CASSEDPRGYSNQPQYF. The sequenced CDR3 bases are TGTGCCAGCAGTGAAGACCCCCGGGGTTATAGCAATCAGCCG.

Points on this clone: Read data end 3 residues before the CDR3 end; the end is taken from the germline J gene. The V and J genes are TRBV11-3 and TRBJ1-4; D is perhaps TRBD1 (5 bases). CDR3 length: 14 residues. Germline assignment: CDR1 SGHNT and CDR2 YENEEA. The V end was cut by 3 bases, the J end by 6 bases, with 11 bases between. The DNA read from the CDR3 is TGTGCCAGCAGCTTGCTGGGGCAGGATGAAAAA. Translation gives CASSLLGQDEK. The CDR3 in full is CASSLLGQDEKLFF.

Notes on this clone: Sequencing ends 3 residues short of the CDR3 end; the germline J gene provides the rest. This chain links TRBV5-4 with TRBJ2-5, with 7 bases matching TRBD1. Germline CDR1 is SGHNT and CDR2 is YYREEE (reference sequence). The CDR3 length is 14 residues. With 4 bases clipped from V and 5 bases from J, the junction kept 8 bases outside the gene matches. The DNA read from the CDR3 is TGTGCCAGCAGCGGCGGACAGGCTCCGGAGACC. This codes for CASSGGQAPET. The CDR3 in its entirety is CASSGGQAPETQYF.

Points on this clone: The read ends 3 residues before the CDR3 terminus; that terminus is restored from the germline J gene. J is TRBJ1-5 and V is TRBV2; 7 bases map to TRBD1. Losses at the gene ends were 7 bases for V and 3 bases for J; bases not matched to a gene: 3. Germline CDR1 reads SNHLY; CDR2 reads FYNNEI. The CDR3 is 13 residues long. The CDR3 reads CASKGQNNQPQHF. Partial CDR3 DNA: TGTGCCAGCAAGGGACAGAACAATCAGCCC. The variable domain in full, completed from reference TRBV2 and TRBJ1-5, reads EPEVTQTPSHQVTQMGQEVILRCVPISNHLYFYWYRQILGQKVEFLVSFYNNEISEKSEIFDDQFSVERPDGSNFTLKIRSTKLEDSAMYFCASKGQNNQPQHFGDGTRLSIL.

Comment on this clone: Sequencing ends 3 residues short of the CDR3 end; the germline J gene provides the rest. This chain links TRBV2 with TRBJ2-1, with 7 bases fitting TRBD1. The CDR3 runs 13 residues. J lost 7 bases, V lost 8 bases, and 8 bases had no gene match. CDR1 SNHLY and CDR2 FYNNEI come from the germline V gene. CDR3 DNA (partial): TGTGCCAGCCTGACAGGGATCGGTAATGAG. It translates to CASLTGIGNE. The full CDR3 is CASLTGIGNEQFF.

As to this clone: The read terminates 3 residues before the CDR3 end, so the remaining end is supplied by the germline J gene. The chain uses TRBV20-1 and TRBJ1-2, with a tentative D call TRBD1 (5 bases). V lost 3 bases, J lost 4 bases, and 9 bases lay in between. Germline lookup yields CDR1 DFQATT and CDR2 SNEGSKA (reference sequence). This CDR3 comprises 12 residues. CDR3 DNA (partial): TGCAGTGCTAGCAAGGGACTCTATGGC. It codes for CSASKGLYG. The whole CDR3 region reads CSASKGLYGYTF.

To note about this clone: The CDR3 extends 3 residues past the end of the read, so its final part is completed from the germline J gene. This chain joins TRBV11-1 and TRBJ2-3; TRBD1 might be the D (5 bases). The CDR3 loop spans 13 amino acids. Germline CDR1 SGHAT, CDR2 FQDESV (reference sequence). V was pared by 7 bases and J by 2 bases, with 10 bases between. The CDR3 here is CASKDRITDTQYF. CDR3 DNA (partial): TGTGCCAGCAAAGACAGAATCACAGATACG.

The CDR3: CASSHGGRATGELFF. The CDR3 bases that were read are TGTGCCAGCAGCCACGGCGGGAGGGCCACCGGGGAG. The rearrangement uses TRBV14 and TRBJ2-2; TRBD2 matches 9 bases. From the germline J gene comes the end of the CDR3, since the read stops 3 residues before it. The CDR3 loop spans 15 amino acids. After removal of 3 bases from V and 4 bases from J, the junction contained 3 bases not matched to a gene. The germline V gene encodes CDR1 SGHDN and CDR2 FVKESK.

A note on this clone: Read data end 3 residues before the CDR3 end; the end is taken from the germline J gene. The gene calls are TRBV20-1 and TRBJ2-3; TRBD1 matches at 8 bases. The germline CDR1 and CDR2 sequences are DFQATT and SNEGSKA (reference sequence). V lost 1 base, J lost 5 bases, and 5 bases stayed unmatched. The CDR3 covers 14 residues. The DNA read from the CDR3 is TGCAGTGCTAGAGGCCTACAGGGGGTAGATACG. As protein: CSARGLQGVDT. The entire CDR3 sequence reads CSARGLQGVDTQYF.

Comment on this clone: The read is 3 residues too short to cover the CDR3 end, so that end is filled in from the germline J gene. J is TRBJ2-7 and V is TRBV28; D remains ambiguous. Germline CDR1 MDHEN, CDR2 SYDVKM. V was shortened by 7 bases and J by 6 bases, with 13 bases between the two germline ends. The CDR3 runs 12 residues. Incomplete CDR3 DNA: TGTGCCAGCACTACCCCGCGTAGCGAG. This gives the protein CASTTPRSE. The whole CDR3 sequence is CASTTPRSEQYF.

Concerning this clone itself: The read falls 3 residues short of the CDR3 end, and the missing part is taken from the germline J gene. The chain has TRBV4-2 and TRBJ2-7; TRBD2 matches at 13 bases. J gave up 1 base and V 3 bases, and 3 bases lay outside the gene matches. The CDR3 sequence is 16 residues long. CDR1 LGHNA and CDR2 YNFKEQ come from the germline V gene. The CDR3 bases that were read are TGTGCCAGCAGCCAGGGACTAGCGGGACCTTCCTACGAG. Its protein is CASSQGLAGPSYE. The entire CDR3 reads CASSQGLAGPSYEQYF.

As for this clone: With the read ending 3 residues before the CDR3 end, the germline J gene is used to fill in that end. The V gene is TRBV11-2, the J gene TRBJ1-2; D gene ambiguous. Looked up from germline, CDR1 is SGHAT and CDR2 is FQNNGV. There are 12 residues in the CDR3. The DNA read from the CDR3 is TGTGCCAGCAGCTTAGTAGCGGGAGGC. Its translation is CASSLVAGG. In full, the CDR3 is CASSLVAGGYTF.

In the case of this clone: Sequencing ends 3 residues short of the CDR3 end; the germline J gene provides the rest. The rearrangement links TRBV20-1 to TRBJ2-7; 8 bases are a match to TRBD2. Germline trimming cut 4 bases from V and 4 bases from J; bases unmatched to any gene: 9. Germline loops: CDR1 DFQATT, CDR2 SNEGSKA (reference sequence). CDR3 length: 14 amino acids. The DNA read from the CDR3 is TGCAGTGCTACACCAGCGGGAGCACGTTACGAG. This sequence encodes CSATPAGARYE. The full CDR3 reads CSATPAGARYEQYF.

With regard to this clone: The sequence runs out 3 residues before the end of the CDR3; the remainder is reconstructed from the germline J gene. This sequence joins TRBV5-1 and TRBJ2-4, with TRBD2 matching 7 bases. Germline trimming cut 1 base from V and 5 bases from J; bases unmatched to any gene: 9. This CDR3 spans 16 amino acids. Germline CDR1 and CDR2: SGHRS and YFSETQ. This CDR3 is CASSLSMGLPENIQYF. The sequenced part of the CDR3 DNA is TGCGCCAGCAGCTTGTCTATGGGACTACCTGAAAACATT.

On this clone: The read is 3 residues too short to cover the CDR3 end, so that end is filled in from the germline J gene. V usage is TRBV11-2 and J usage is TRBJ2-5, with a tentative D call TRBD2 (5 bases). CDR3 size: 15 residues. V lost 1 base to trimming and J lost 5 bases, with 14 bases between them. CDR1 is SGHAT and CDR2 is FQNNGV in the germline V gene. The part of the CDR3 DNA that was read is TGTGCCAGCAGCTTAGTGGGTTCGGTAGCGGAGACC. Encoded protein: CASSLVGSVAET. The full CDR3 sequence reads CASSLVGSVAETQYF.